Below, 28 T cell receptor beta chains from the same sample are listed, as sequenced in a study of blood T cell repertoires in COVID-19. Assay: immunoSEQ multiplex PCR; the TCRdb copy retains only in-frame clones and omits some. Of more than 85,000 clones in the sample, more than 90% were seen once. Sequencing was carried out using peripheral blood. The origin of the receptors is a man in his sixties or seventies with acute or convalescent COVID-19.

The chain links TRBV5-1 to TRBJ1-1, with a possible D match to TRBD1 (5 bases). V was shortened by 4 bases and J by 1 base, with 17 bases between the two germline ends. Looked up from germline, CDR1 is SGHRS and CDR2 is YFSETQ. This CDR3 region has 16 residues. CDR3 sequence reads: CASSGWGGVRNTEAFF. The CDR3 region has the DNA TGCGCCAGCAGCGGATGGGGAGGGGTCCGGAACACTGAAGCTTTCTTT.

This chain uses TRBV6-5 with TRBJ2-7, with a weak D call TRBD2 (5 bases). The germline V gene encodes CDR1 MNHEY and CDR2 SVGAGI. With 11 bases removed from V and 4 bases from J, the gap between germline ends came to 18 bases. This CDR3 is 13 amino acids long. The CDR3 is CASAVDLRYEQYF. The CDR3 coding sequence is TGTGCCTCAGCGGTGGATTTGCGTTACGAGCAGTACTTC.

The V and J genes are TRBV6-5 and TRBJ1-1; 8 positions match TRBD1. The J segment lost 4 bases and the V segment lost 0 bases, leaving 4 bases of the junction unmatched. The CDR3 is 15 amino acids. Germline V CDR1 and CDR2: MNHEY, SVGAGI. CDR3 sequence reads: CASSYSPRGLTEAFF. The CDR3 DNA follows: TGTGCCAGCAGTTACTCCCCCAGGGGGCTCACTGAAGCTTTCTTT.

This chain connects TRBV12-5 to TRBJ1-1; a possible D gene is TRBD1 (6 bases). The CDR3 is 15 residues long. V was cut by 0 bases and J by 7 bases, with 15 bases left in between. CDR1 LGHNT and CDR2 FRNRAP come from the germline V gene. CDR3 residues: CASGLVQAGAGEAFF. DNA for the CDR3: TGTGCTAGTGGTTTGGTACAAGCAGGGGCGGGTGAAGCTTTCTTT.

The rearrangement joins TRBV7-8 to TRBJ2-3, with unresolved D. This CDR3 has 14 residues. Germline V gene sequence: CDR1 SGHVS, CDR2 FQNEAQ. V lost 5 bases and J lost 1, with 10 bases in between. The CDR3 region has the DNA TGTGCCAGCAGCGTATATCTAGGCACAGATACGCAGTATTTT. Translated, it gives CASSVYLGTDTQYF.

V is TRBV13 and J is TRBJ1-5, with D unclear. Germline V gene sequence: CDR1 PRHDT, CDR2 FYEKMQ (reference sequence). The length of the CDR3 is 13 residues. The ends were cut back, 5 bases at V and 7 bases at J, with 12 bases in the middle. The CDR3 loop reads CASSLYSEQPQHF. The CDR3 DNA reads TGTGCCAGCAGCCTGTATTCGGAGCAGCCCCAGCATTTT.

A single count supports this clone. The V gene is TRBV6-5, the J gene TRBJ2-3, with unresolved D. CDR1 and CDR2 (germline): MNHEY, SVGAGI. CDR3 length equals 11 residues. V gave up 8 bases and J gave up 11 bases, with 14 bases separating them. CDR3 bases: TGTGCCAGCCTACTATATTCGAAGCAGTATTTT. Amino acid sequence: CASLLYSKQYF.

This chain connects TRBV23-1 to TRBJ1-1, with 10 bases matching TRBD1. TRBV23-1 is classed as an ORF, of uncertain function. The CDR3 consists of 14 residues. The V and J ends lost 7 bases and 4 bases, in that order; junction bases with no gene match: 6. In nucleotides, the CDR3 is TGCGCCAGCATCCCGACAGGGGGCGGCACTGAAGCTTTCTTT. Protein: CASIPTGGGTEAFF.

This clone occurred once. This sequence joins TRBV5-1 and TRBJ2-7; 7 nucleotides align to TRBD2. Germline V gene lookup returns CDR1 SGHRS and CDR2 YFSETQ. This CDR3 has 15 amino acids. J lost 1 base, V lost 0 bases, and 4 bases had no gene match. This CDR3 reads CASSLVASGSYEQYF. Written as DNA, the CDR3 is TGCGCCAGCAGCTTGGTGGCTAGCGGTTCCTACGAGCAGTACTTC.

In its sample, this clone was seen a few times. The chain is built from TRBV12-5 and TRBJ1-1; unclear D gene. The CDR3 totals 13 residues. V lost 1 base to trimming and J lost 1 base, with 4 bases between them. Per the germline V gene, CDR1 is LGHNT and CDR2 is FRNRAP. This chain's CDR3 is CASGLDRNTEAFF. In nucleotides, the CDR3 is TGTGCTAGTGGTTTGGACAGGAACACTGAAGCTTTCTTT.

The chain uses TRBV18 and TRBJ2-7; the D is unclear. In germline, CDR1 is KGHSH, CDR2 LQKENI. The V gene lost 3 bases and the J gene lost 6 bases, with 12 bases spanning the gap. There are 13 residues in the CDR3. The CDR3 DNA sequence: TGTGCCAGCTCACCCCTTAGTAGTGGCGAGCAGTACTTC. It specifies CASSPLSSGEQYF.

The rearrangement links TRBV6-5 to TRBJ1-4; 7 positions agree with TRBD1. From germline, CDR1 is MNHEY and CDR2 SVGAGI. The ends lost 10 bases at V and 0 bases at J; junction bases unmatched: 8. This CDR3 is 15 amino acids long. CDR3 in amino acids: CATSDRFATNEKLFF. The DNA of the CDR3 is TGTGCCACGTCGGACAGGTTTGCAACTAATGAAAAACTGTTTTTT.

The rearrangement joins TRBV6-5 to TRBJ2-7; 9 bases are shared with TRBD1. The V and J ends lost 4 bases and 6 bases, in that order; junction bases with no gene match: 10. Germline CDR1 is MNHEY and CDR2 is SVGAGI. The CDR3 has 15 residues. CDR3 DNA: TGTGCCAGCAGTTCCCCCGGGACAGGGTACCGCGAGCAGTACTTC. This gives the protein CASSSPGTGYREQYF.

The CDR3 DNA is TGTGCCAGCAGCGTAGGGACTAGCGGGGGCTACGAGCAGTACTTC. It codes for CASSVGTSGGYEQYF. The chain is built from TRBV7-9 and TRBJ2-7, with 14 bases identical to TRBD2. The CDR3 covers 15 residues. Germline CDR1 SEHNR, CDR2 FQNEAQ (reference sequence). The V and J ends lost 5 bases and 3 bases, in that order; junction bases with no gene match: 3.

The CDR3, as DNA: TGTGCCAGCAGCGACAGTCGCGTCACTGAAGCTTTCTTT. Translating it yields CASSDSRVTEAFF. V usage is TRBV2 and J usage is TRBJ1-1; possible D gene TRBD1, 5 bases. The V and J ends lost 6 bases and 4 bases respectively, with 12 bases between them. Germline V lookup: CDR1 SNHLY, CDR2 FYNNEI. This CDR3 region has 13 residues.

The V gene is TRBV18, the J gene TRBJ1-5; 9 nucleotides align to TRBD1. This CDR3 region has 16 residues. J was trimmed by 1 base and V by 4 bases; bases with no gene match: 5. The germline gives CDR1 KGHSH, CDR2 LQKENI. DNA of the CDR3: TGTGCCAGCTCACGTACAGGGGGCAGAAGCAATCAGCCCCAGCATTTT. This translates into CASSRTGGRSNQPQHF.

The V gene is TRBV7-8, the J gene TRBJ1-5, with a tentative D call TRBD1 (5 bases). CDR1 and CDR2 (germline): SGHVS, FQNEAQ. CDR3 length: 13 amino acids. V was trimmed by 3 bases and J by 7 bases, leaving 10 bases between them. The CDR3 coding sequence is TGTGCCAGCAGCTTCGGCAGGGCCCAGCCCCAGCATTTT. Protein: CASSFGRAQPQHF.

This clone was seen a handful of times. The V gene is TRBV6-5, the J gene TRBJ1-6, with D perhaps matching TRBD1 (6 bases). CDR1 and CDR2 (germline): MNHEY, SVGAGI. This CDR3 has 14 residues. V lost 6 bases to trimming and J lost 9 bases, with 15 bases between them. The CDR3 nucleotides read TGTGCCAGCAGCGACAGGTGGAGAATTTCACCCCTCCACTTT. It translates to CASSDRWRISPLHF.

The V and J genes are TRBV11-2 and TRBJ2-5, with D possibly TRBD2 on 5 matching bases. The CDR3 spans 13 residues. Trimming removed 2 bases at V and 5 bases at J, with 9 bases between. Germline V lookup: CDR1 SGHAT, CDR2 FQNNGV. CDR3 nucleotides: TGTGCCAGCAGCTTATTCAGAGGGGAGACCCAGTACTTC. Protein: CASSLFRGETQYF. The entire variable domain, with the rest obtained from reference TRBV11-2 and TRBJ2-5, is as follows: EAGVAQSPRYKIIEKRQSVAFWCNPISGHATLYWYQQILGQGPKLLIQFQNNGVVDDSQLPKDRFSAERLKGVDSTLKIQPAKLEDSAVYLCASSLFRGETQYFGPGTRLLVL.

The CDR3: CASSFLSRREGAFF. CDR3 nucleotides: TGCGCCAGCAGCTTCCTTTCCCGCAGGGAAGGAGCTTTCTTT. The chain combines TRBV5-1 with TRBJ1-1; the D gene is possibly TRBD1 (5 bases). CDR1 is SGHRS and CDR2 is YFSETQ in the germline V gene. V lost 2 bases to trimming and J lost 10 bases, with 18 bases between them. The CDR3 consists of 14 residues.

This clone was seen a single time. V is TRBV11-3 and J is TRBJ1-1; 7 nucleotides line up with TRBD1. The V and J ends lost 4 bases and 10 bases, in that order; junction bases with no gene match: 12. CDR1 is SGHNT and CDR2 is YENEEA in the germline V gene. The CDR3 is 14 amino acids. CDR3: CASSSIDRVSSAFF. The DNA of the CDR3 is TGTGCCAGCAGCTCTATCGACAGGGTTTCGTCAGCTTTCTTT.

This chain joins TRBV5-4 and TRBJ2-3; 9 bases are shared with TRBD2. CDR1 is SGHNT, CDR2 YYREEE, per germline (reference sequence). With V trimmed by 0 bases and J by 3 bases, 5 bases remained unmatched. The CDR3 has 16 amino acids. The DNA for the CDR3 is TGTGCCAGCAGCTTGGGTCGCGGGGGGGCAACAGATACGCAGTATTTT. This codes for CASSLGRGGATDTQYF.

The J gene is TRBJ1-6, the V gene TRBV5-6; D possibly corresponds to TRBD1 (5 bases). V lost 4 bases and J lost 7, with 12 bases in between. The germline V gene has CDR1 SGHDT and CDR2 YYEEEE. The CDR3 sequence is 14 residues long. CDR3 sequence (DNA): TGTGCCAGCAGCCCCCCGGGGGGAAATTCACCCCTCCACTTT. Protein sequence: CASSPPGGNSPLHF.

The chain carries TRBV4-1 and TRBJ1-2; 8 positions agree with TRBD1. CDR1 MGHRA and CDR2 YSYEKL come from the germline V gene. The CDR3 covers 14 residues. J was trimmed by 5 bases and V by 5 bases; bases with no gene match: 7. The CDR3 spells CASSTQGARYGYTF. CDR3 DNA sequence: TGCGCCAGCAGCACCCAGGGGGCGAGGTATGGCTACACCTTC.

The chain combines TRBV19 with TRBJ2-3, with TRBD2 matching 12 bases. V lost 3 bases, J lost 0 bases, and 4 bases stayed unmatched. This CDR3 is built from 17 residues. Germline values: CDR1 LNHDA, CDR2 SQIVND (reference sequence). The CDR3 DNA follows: TGTGCCAGTAGTATCCTCGGACTAGCGGGAAGCACAGATACGCAGTATTTT. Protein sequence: CASSILGLAGSTDTQYF. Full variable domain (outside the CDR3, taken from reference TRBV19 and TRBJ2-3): DGGITQSPKYLFRKEGQNVTLSCEQNLNHDAMYWYRQDPGQGLRLIYYSQIVNDFQKGDIAEGYSVSREKKESFPLTVTSAQKNPTAFYLCASSILGLAGSTDTQYFGPGTRLTVL.

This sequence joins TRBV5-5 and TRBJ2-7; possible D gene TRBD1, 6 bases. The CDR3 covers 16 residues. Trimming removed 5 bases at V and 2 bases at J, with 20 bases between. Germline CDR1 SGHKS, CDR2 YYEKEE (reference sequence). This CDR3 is CASRYQQGLYTYEQYF. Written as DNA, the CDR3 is TGTGCCAGCAGATACCAGCAGGGGCTTTACACCTACGAGCAGTACTTC.

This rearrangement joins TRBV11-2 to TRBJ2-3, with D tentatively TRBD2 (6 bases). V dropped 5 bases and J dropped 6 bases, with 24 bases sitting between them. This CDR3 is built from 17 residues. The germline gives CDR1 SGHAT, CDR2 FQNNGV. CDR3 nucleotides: TGTGCCAGCAGCCTCTCCGGGACTCGGCGTTTTACGGATACGCAGTATTTT. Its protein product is CASSLSGTRRFTDTQYF.

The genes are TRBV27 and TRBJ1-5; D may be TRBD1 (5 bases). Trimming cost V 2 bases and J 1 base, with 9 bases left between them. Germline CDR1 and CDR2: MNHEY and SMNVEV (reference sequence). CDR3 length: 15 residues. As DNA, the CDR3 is TGTGCCAGCAGTTTAGTCAGGGCGAGCAATCAGCCCCAGCATTTT. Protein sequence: CASSLVRASNQPQHF.